This TCR beta chain was observed in a study of T cell responses to AZD1222 COVID-19 vaccine. The protocol was immunoSEQ multiplex PCR, while the TCRdb copy is restricted to in-frame clones and leaves out a portion. The sample records approximately 150,000 clones, 88% being singletons. The CDR3 spans 13 residues. The V and J ends lost 4 bases and 2 bases respectively, with 11 bases between them. CDR1 and CDR2 from the germline V gene are SQVTM and ANQGSEA. This specimen consisted of peripheral blood, obtained 28 days after the second dose of the MenACWY control vaccine. The chain is built from TRBV29-1 and TRBJ1-1; tentative D call: TRBD1 (5 bases). The source is an adult who received the MenACWY meningococcal vaccine as a control. DNA for the CDR3: TGCAGCGTTGTTAGGGGCGGAAACACTGAAGCTTTCTTT. This codes for CSVVRGGNTEAFF.